This T cell receptor beta chain was sequenced in a study of cytomegalovirus exposure and HLA in healthy donors (dated by TCRdb to about 2017). As for the study more broadly: An earlier analysis of some 600 of the donors reported approximately 300 Gb of sequence data and 117 million unique TCR beta sequences obtained from around 190 million T cells. Roughly 300 gigabases of sequencing data and approximately 92 million unique TCR sequences made up an early release that covered nearly 650 HLA-typed donors. Among the roughly 400 genotyped donors, around 81% belonged to the genetic ancestry cluster associated with self-reported Caucasian donors. The study was designed to test whether signatures of past pathogen exposure could be identified by cataloging public T cell receptors. The T cell repertoires of several hundred subjects were profiled by immunosequencing and related to cytomegalovirus serostatus. In addition to the first cohort of roughly 670 subjects, a separate validation cohort of approximately 120 different subjects was used. To predict cytomegalovirus infection status, the study combined high-throughput TCR immunosequencing, statistical association of individual TCRs with disease status, and machine learning. A later analysis re-analyzed previously published TCR beta repertoires from several hundred donors and added high-resolution HLA genotyping to study TCR occurrence patterns. The later analysis used no new phenotypic data to find candidate immune exposures, relying instead on TCR beta sequences and their occurrence across donors. An earlier analysis of a few hundred of the donors applied high-throughput TCR beta sequencing to assess whether each TCR beta V gene segment acted as functional or pseudogenic. Donor age, sex, ethnicity and CMV serostatus were compiled alongside the repertoire data. Genome-wide SNP genotypes for about 65% of the roughly 670 donors were used in a later genetic analysis, which treated that subset as a discovery cohort. All discovery cohort repertoires had been generated on a single sequencing platform. HLA typing covered class I and class II loci at four-digit resolution. The number of donors typed differed by locus, with roughly 629-640 for A, B, C, DRB1 and DQB1, roughly 520 for DQA1, 600 to 610 for DPA1, and 450 to 480 for DPB1. Because of strong linkage in the cohort, five DR-DQ haplotypes were treated as single units for association and clustering. On average, over 200,000 unique TCR beta nucleotide sequences were sequenced per donor among 350 to 400 genotyped donors of the cohort, with roughly 19% of those sequences being non-productive.

The library was produced with the immunoSEQ multiplex PCR assay. The multiplex PCR relied on a mix of 60 forward primers for TCR Vbeta segments and 13 reverse primers for TCR Jbeta segments. The CDR3 region of rearranged TCR beta genes was amplified from genomic DNA with a multiplex PCR assay. On the Illumina HiSeq System, the amplified TCR beta libraries were sequenced as 87-base-pair reads. Per the original workflow: Across the roughly 640 repertoires, a later analysis counted tens of millions of unique TCR beta chains, 9.5 million to 13 million of which were shared by at least two donors. Raw reads were error-corrected and collapsed into unique sequences by a nearest-neighbor algorithm in which closely related sequences were merged to remove PCR and sequencing errors. Alignment of CDR3 sequences to IMGT reference sequences was used to assign V, D and J gene segments. Each retained sequence needed at least a six-nucleotide match to both a V gene segment and a J gene segment. Rearrangements were classified as productive when the CDR3 lacked stop codons and remained in frame with V and J, and all other rearrangements were classified as non-productive. CDR3 was defined by IMGT convention, running from the second conserved V-encoded cysteine to the conserved J-encoded phenylalanine. The earlier analysis of some 600 of the donors excluded sequences that lacked an unambiguous match to a single V gene segment. In an earlier analysis of 587 of the donors, a V segment was called functional when productive rearrangements were above 56.7%, and segregating when the standard deviation between donors exceeded 5%. A statistical classification framework was developed to diagnose cytomegalovirus status using the catalog of TCR beta chain sequences. V and J gene assignment, in a later analysis, came from comparing TCR nucleotide sequences with IMGT/GENE-DB human TR gene sequences. A later analysis assigned CDR3 sequences and most-parsimonious VDJ recombination scenarios with the TCRdist pipeline. In a later analysis, each TCR beta chain was defined by its CDR3 amino acid sequence together with its V-gene family, and reads without a unique V-gene family were excluded. To address suspected cross-contamination and a sequencing artifact, a later analysis removed a few hundred highly shared, low-generation-probability nucleotide sequences. For each public chain, a later analysis derived a clonal expansion index from normalized ranks of inferred template counts within each repertoire. In a later analysis, generation probabilities were computed using a VDJ recombination model fitted to out-of-frame rearrangements, and the results were checked against IGoR. A later analysis scored TCR-TCR, TCR-HLA and TCR-CMV co-occurrence with hypergeometric tests, applying a repertoire-size bias correction to TCR pairs. In a later analysis, false discovery rates were estimated by permuting HLA or CMV assignments 20 times. In a later analysis, co-occurring TCRs were grouped with DBSCAN, and TCRdist sequence similarity was added when clustering was performed within HLA-allele-positive subsets. For co-occurrence clustering, repertoires with fewer than 30,000 or more than 120,000 public chains were excluded, along with about five repertoires with anomalous nucleotide sharing. TCRdb stores this immuneACCESS table with in-frame sequences only. Part of the clones is absent; in the studies checked, under half of the shortfall reflects unresolved V genes, and no reason is known for the rest. V and J calls and clone size are given by that table; D and trimming were obtained from the DNA. In all, the sample holds approximately 110,000 clones, and around 68% of those were seen once. The ten biggest clones cover more than 3.5% of the sample.

The germline V gene (reference sequence) yields LNHDA for CDR1 and SQIVND for CDR2. From the cysteine through the phenylalanine, the CDR3 covers 20 amino acids. Only the CDR3 DNA stays, 60 bases, in frame from base 1. The germline V and J ends show losses of 0 bases and 0 bases respectively, and no gene match explains 9 bases of the junction. Summary of the overall study and its limitations: Across donors, most TCR sequences were observed very rarely, whereas some public TCRs were present in many individuals. Several of the top co-occurrence clusters appeared to be linked to parvovirus B19, influenza, CMV and Epstein-Barr virus, according to a later analysis. In vitro tests confirmed that a few of the cytomegalovirus-associated TCR beta chains recognize cytomegalovirus antigens. A further reported finding was that TCR beta sequences accurately predicted the HLA-A and HLA-B alleles for most subjects in the first cohort. According to a later analysis, TCR association rates differed among HLA loci, with DRB1 alleles showing the most associated TCRs and HLA-C alleles showing the fewest. The study listed around 160 TCR beta chains as associated with cytomegalovirus. Linkage disequilibrium might explain the correlated functional status among segregating V segments, but an unknown experimental factor could not be ruled out. Immune exposure information for the cohort was limited to CMV serostatus. A cluster of highly shared sequence variants was judged likely to represent a technical artifact of the sequencing pipeline. The earlier analysis of nearly 600 of the donors excluded approximately 17 rarely observed V segments, including chromosome 9 orphons, because counts were too low. Compared with equally common non-associated chains, HLA-associated TCR beta chains in a later analysis were more clonally expanded and had lower generation probabilities. Cytomegalovirus status was reported to be diagnosed by the classifier with high specificity and sensitivity in both the original and validation cohorts. Strong co-occurrence of HLA alleles, especially DR and DQ, made assigning TCR associations to individual alleles difficult. Compared with the roughly 670-donor mean, donors in an Asian-associated ancestry cluster had fewer N-insertions in productive TCRs, according to a later genetic analysis. Because the 87-base-pair reads could not distinguish some IMGT-functional V segments, including TRBV6-2 and TRBV6-3, those segments were excluded. Sequencing depth was assumed to be roughly uniform across donors in the presence/absence analyses, though that assumption may not hold. Because some donors lacked HLA typing at each locus, the association tests relied only on the typed subset. At a false discovery rate of 0.05, a later analysis linked about 16,000 TCR beta sequences to specific HLA alleles. It was suggested by the authors that the approach could potentially be generalized to other disease states and immunological phenotypes. An earlier analysis of around 540 of the donors showed that most TCR beta V segments appeared in productive rearrangements either about 87% or about 30% of the time, which broadly matched IMGT annotations. A later analysis found that most CMV-associated TCR beta chains appeared HLA-restricted, with HLA associations seemingly driven largely by CMV exposure. This cohort had only TCR beta chains sequenced, and the lack of alpha or paired-chain data limited which features could be detected. V-gene and J-gene trimming of TCR beta chains was associated with a missense DCLRE1C variant in a later genetic analysis, and the association was replicated in an independent cohort.

Points on this clone: It has no known antigen specificity. No much larger clonotype is one base removed from it; base qualities were not supplied.

The cohort comprised fewer than 700 healthy bone marrow donors. Cohort members were all nominally healthy when sampled, although unrecorded immune exposures were likely present. The donor was CMV seropositive and was included in the group of 290 or so seropositive cohort members. Each donor provided a peripheral blood sample, and peripheral blood mononuclear cells were used for TCR beta sequencing. Genomic DNA extraction from the blood cell samples was performed with the Qiagen DNeasy Blood Extraction Kit. Rearrangement joined TRBV19 to TRBJ2-4; 12 central nucleotides agree with TRBD2. Source material: PBMCs. The receptor comes from a woman in her thirties or forties in good health and CMV-seropositive. The CDR3 is CASSIERTSGRTLAKNIQYF. The DNA sequence is TGTGCCAGTAGTATAGAACGAACTAGCGGGAGGACCCTAGCCAAAAACATTCAGTACTTC.